The 20 T cell receptor beta chains presented below share a single source sample, sequenced in a study of shared clonotypes between healthy human individuals. Produced via immunoSEQ multiplex PCR; TCRdb's table is partial and in-frame only. Of millions of clones listed, approximately 94% are singletons. Sequenced sample: naive CD4+ T cells sorted from blood. The subset here: CD45RA+ positively selected. The source is a man in his late teens or twenties in good health.

In this sample, this clone turned up a few times. The chain carries TRBV2 and TRBJ1-5, with D possibly matching TRBD1 (6 bases). The CDR3 has 15 residues. Germline V gene data show CDR1 as SNHLY and CDR2 as FYNNEI. V was shortened by 3 bases and J by 6 bases, with 15 bases between the two germline ends. The CDR3, as DNA: TGTGCCAGCAGTGACCAAACAGGGATCGGTCAGCCCCAGCATTTT. Protein sequence: CASSDQTGIGQPQHF. Complete variable domain (other parts from reference TRBV2 and TRBJ1-5): EPEVTQTPSHQVTQMGQEVILRCVPISNHLYFYWYRQILGQKVEFLVSFYNNEISEKSEIFDDQFSVERPDGSNFTLKIRSTKLEDSAMYFCASSDQTGIGQPQHFGDGTRLSIL.

This chain connects TRBV5-5 to TRBJ1-2, with TRBD1 matching over 9 bases. The CDR3 runs to 15 residues. The junction had 6 bases not matched to a gene; V was cut back by 4 bases and J by 2 bases. Per the germline V gene, CDR1 is SGHKS and CDR2 is YYEKEE (reference sequence). CDR3 nucleotides: TGTGCCAGCAGCCAAACAGGGGGCGCGAACTATGGCTACACCTTC. Translated, it gives CASSQTGGANYGYTF.

The chain uses TRBV7-9 and TRBJ2-5; TRBD1 agrees at 8 bases. Trimming at V came to 10 bases and at J to 1 base, leaving 2 bases not matched to a gene. The germline V gene encodes CDR1 SEHNR and CDR2 FQNEAQ (reference sequence). The CDR3 length is 12 residues. In DNA, the CDR3 is TGTGCCATAGGACAGGGCCAAGAGACCCAGTACTTC. This encodes CAIGQGQETQYF. Looking up the rest from reference TRBV7-9 and TRBJ2-5 gives the full variable domain: DTGVSQNPRHKITKRGQNVTFRCDPISEHNRLYWYRQTLGQGPEFLTYFQNEAQLEKSRLLSDRFSAERPKGSFSTLEIQRTEQGDSAMYLCAIGQGQETQYFGPGTRLLVL.

The rearrangement uses TRBV6-1 and TRBJ2-2; the D gene is possibly TRBD1 (6 bases). The CDR3 contains 15 residues. The V end lost 3 bases, the J end lost 1 base, and 9 bases lay between the germline ends. Germline CDR1 and CDR2: MNHNS and SASEGT. The CDR3 loop reads CASSEPGQNTGELFF. The CDR3 DNA follows: TGTGCCAGCAGTGAGCCGGGACAGAACACCGGGGAGCTGTTTTTT.

This rearrangement joins TRBV5-1 to TRBJ2-1; tentatively, D is TRBD1 (6 bases). This CDR3 contains 15 residues. CDR1 is SGHRS and CDR2 is YFSETQ in the germline V gene. The V and J ends lost 7 bases and 6 bases respectively, with 20 bases between them. The CDR3 is CASLNGLGAANEQFF. CDR3 sequence (DNA): TGCGCCAGCCTCAACGGCCTGGGGGCGGCCAATGAGCAGTTCTTC.

The chain links TRBV19 to TRBJ2-3; a possible D gene is TRBD1 (5 bases). CDR3 length equals 13 residues. The V gene's germline CDR1 is LNHDA and CDR2 SQIVND (reference sequence). The germline V and J ends were trimmed by 3 bases and 6 bases, with 10 bases remaining between them. Written as DNA, the CDR3 is TGTGCCAGTAGTATGAAAAGGGGTGATACGCAGTATTTT. Its protein product is CASSMKRGDTQYF.

The rearrangement uses TRBV9 and TRBJ1-6; D possibly corresponds to TRBD1 (6 bases). V gave up 3 bases and J gave up 4 bases, with 14 bases separating them. The CDR3 length is 16 residues. Per germline, CDR1 SGDLS and CDR2 YYNGEE. CDR3 region: CASSARRDTYNSPLHF. CDR3 sequence (DNA): TGTGCCAGCAGCGCCAGACGGGACACTTATAATTCACCCCTCCACTTT. Using reference TRBV9 and TRBJ1-6 for the parts outside the CDR3, the full variable domain is DSGVTQTPKHLITATGQRVTLRCSPRSGDLSVYWYQQSLDQGLQFLIQYYNGEERAKGNILERFSAQQFPDLHSELNLSSLELGDSALYFCASSARRDTYNSPLHFGNGTRLTVT.

This chain links TRBV5-1 with TRBJ2-6; TRBD1 might be the D (6 bases). CDR1 and CDR2 (germline): SGHRS, YFSETQ. Trimming stripped 4 bases from V and 2 bases from J, with 10 bases between. This CDR3 contains 15 residues. This CDR3 reads CASSGTGTGANVLTF. CDR3 sequence (DNA): TGCGCCAGCAGCGGAACAGGGACTGGGGCCAACGTCCTGACTTTC.

V usage is TRBV5-5 and J usage is TRBJ1-4, with D unclear. The CDR3 loop spans 15 amino acids. The germline CDR1 and CDR2 sequences are SGHKS and YYEKEE (reference sequence). V lost 0 bases and J lost 1, with 7 bases in between. CDR3 amino acids: CASSLASGTNEKLFF. The CDR3 region has the DNA TGTGCCAGCAGCTTGGCCTCGGGAACTAATGAAAAACTGTTTTTT.

This chain uses TRBV5-1 with TRBJ1-3; D is perhaps TRBD1 (6 bases). Deletions cut 2 bases from V and 6 bases from J, with 21 bases between. The V gene's germline CDR1 is SGHRS and CDR2 YFSETQ. The CDR3 covers 17 residues. CDR3 bases: TGCGCCAGCAGCTTTCAGGCCCAGGGGCAAACTGCAAACACCATATATTTT. Residues: CASSFQAQGQTANTIYF.

The V and J genes are TRBV6-5 and TRBJ2-2, with 7 bases fitting TRBD1. Trimming took 9 bases from V and 2 from J; bases not matched to a gene: 3. Germline V CDR1 and CDR2: MNHEY, SVGAGI. This CDR3 has 13 amino acids. In DNA form, the CDR3 reads TGTGCCAGTACAGGGGCCAACACCGGGGAGCTGTTTTTT. Translation: CASTGANTGELFF.

Regarding this clone: Distinct nucleotide sequences in the sample also encode this CDR3. J is TRBJ1-6 and V is TRBV18; 7 bases match TRBD1. V gave up 3 bases and J gave up 3 bases; unmatched junction bases: 2. The length of the CDR3 is 15 residues. CDR1 and CDR2 from the germline V gene are KGHSH and LQKENI. The CDR3 sequence is CASSPQGDYNSPLHF. The CDR3 DNA reads TGTGCCAGCTCACCCCAGGGGGACTATAATTCACCCCTCCACTTT.

The genes are TRBV7-8 and TRBJ1-5; 8 nucleotides line up with TRBD1. V was clipped by 5 bases and J by 4 bases; unmatched bases: 7. The V gene's germline CDR1 is SGHVS and CDR2 FQNEAQ. This CDR3 has 15 residues. As DNA, the CDR3 is TGTGCCAGCAGCGCTCAGGGGGCGGGGAATCAGCCCCAGCATTTT. Its protein product is CASSAQGAGNQPQHF.

The chain employs TRBV5-5 and TRBJ1-2; unclear D gene. The V gene lost 2 bases and the J gene lost 2 bases, with 16 bases spanning the gap. Germline V gene lookup returns CDR1 SGHKS and CDR2 YYEKEE (reference sequence). This CDR3 has 16 amino acids. The CDR3 DNA sequence: TGTGCCAGCAGCTTTTATGGTACAGCTTCAAACTATGGCTACACCTTC. Translating it yields CASSFYGTASNYGYTF.

This clone appeared once. The rearrangement links TRBV9 to TRBJ2-7, with TRBD1 identical over 8 bases. The germline V gene encodes CDR1 SGDLS and CDR2 YYNGEE. The ends lost 3 bases at V and 2 bases at J; junction bases unmatched: 7. The CDR3 runs 15 residues. The DNA for the CDR3 is TGTGCCAGCAGCGGAGACAGGGGAAATACCTACGAGCAGTACTTC. Protein product: CASSGDRGNTYEQYF.

The sample holds one count of this clone. The sample contains more than one DNA sequence encoding this CDR3. The chain joins TRBV7-6 to TRBJ2-2; no firm D call. CDR1 is SGHVS and CDR2 is FNYEAQ in the germline V gene. The CDR3 sequence is 11 residues long. The ends were cut back, 1 base at V and 9 bases at J, with 3 bases in the middle. CDR3 in DNA: TGTGCCAGCAGCTTAGACCGGGAGCTGTTTTTT. This encodes CASSLDRELFF. The full variable domain, rest sourced from reference TRBV7-6 and TRBJ2-2, is GAGVSQSPRYKVTKRGQDVALRCDPISGHVSLYWYRQALGQGPEFLTYFNYEAQQDKSGLPNDRFSAERPEGSISTLTIQRTEQRDSAMYRCASSLDRELFFGEGSRLTVL.

This chain joins TRBV6-4 and TRBJ2-1, with a weak D call TRBD1 (5 bases). Trimming removed 4 bases at V and 7 bases at J, with 11 bases between. The length of the CDR3 is 13 residues. The germline gives CDR1 MRHNA, CDR2 SNTAGT. The CDR3 is CASSAQGGNEQFF. CDR3 sequence (DNA): TGTGCCAGCAGTGCCCAGGGTGGGAATGAGCAGTTCTTC.

The chain links TRBV4-1 to TRBJ2-5; 7 nucleotides align to TRBD1. Germline CDR1 and CDR2: MGHRA and YSYEKL. V gave up 4 bases and J gave up 0 bases; unmatched junction bases: 5. The CDR3 consists of 15 residues. This CDR3 reads CASSLQGQYQETQYF. CDR3 DNA sequence: TGCGCCAGCAGCCTTCAGGGACAGTACCAAGAGACCCAGTACTTC.

The chain carries TRBV7-9 and TRBJ2-7, with 12 bases identical to TRBD2. V lost 5 bases, J lost 3 bases, and 8 bases stayed unmatched. The CDR3 is made up of 16 amino acids. Germline V gene lookup returns CDR1 SEHNR and CDR2 FQNEAQ (reference sequence). The CDR3 region has the DNA TGTGCCAGCAGCCCAACTAGCGGGGGGCTGCTCTACGAGCAGTACTTC. Its translation is CASSPTSGGLLYEQYF.

The chain couples TRBV5-6 to TRBJ2-1; perhaps D is TRBD1 or TRBD2 (5 bases each). V shed 0 bases and J shed 12 bases, with 16 bases lying between them. Germline V gene lookup returns CDR1 SGHDT and CDR2 YYEEEE. The CDR3 has 14 residues. The CDR3 is CASSLEVAGGWQFF. The CDR3 coding sequence is TGTGCCAGCAGCTTGGAGGTCGCTGGGGGTTGGCAGTTCTTC.